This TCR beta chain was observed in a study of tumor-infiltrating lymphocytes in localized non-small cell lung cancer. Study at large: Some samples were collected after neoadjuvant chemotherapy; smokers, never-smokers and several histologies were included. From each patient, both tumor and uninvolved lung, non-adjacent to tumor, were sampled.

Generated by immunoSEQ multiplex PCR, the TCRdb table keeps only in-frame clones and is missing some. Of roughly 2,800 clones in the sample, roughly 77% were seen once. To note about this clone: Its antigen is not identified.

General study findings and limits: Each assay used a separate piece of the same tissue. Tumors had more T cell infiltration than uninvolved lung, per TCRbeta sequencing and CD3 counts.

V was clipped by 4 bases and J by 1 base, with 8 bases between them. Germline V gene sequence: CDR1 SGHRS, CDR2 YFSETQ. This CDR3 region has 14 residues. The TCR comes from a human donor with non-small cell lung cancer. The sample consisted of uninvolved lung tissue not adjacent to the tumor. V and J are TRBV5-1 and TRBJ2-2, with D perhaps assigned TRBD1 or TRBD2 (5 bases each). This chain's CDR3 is CASSPGGNTGELFF. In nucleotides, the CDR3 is TGCGCCAGCAGCCCTGGGGGGAACACCGGGGAGCTGTTTTTT.